This passage covers 14 T cell receptor beta chains from one sample sequenced in a study of tumor-infiltrating lymphocytes in primary liver carcinoma. Investigators took RNA and DNA out together from 20-30 mg of unsorted bulk tissue. From about 0.5 ug of total RNA, TCR beta-specific cDNA was reverse-transcribed using a constant-region primer. Three nested multiplex PCR rounds, a slightly modified ARM-PCR method, built the TCR beta libraries. Amplification in the first two PCR rounds was performed using TRBV1-TRBV30 forward primers and a C-beta reverse primer for around 9 cycles each. One entry per CDR3 protein, called by TCRdb with MiXCR from the multiplex PCR reads. The repertoire holds about 78,000 distinct CDR3 sequences, with more than 60% as singletons. The specimen sequenced was liver tumor tissue from sampling region 4. Subset in this sample: tumor region T4, right-lateral pole. The receptors come from a middle-aged man with primary liver carcinoma and hepatitis B virus infection.

V and J are TRBV6-5 and TRBJ2-1, with 7 bases fitting TRBD1. This CDR3 region has 14 residues. In germline, CDR1 is MNHEY, CDR2 SVGAGI. Trimming took 7 bases from V and 0 from J; bases not matched to a gene: 3. The CDR3 here is CASKQGSSYNEQFF. DNA for the CDR3: TGTGCCAGCAAACAGGGGAGCTCCTACAATGAGCAGTTCTTC.

For this clonotype: At one of its ends the junction is not consistent with the germline gene, which may arise from a read error. The chain employs TRBV14 and TRBJ2-1, with TRBD1 matching over 10 bases. This CDR3 contains 12 residues. CDR1 SGHDN and CDR2 FVKESK come from the germline V gene. The CDR3: CVSSYGQGVQFF. The CDR3 region has the DNA TGTGTCAGCAGCTATGGACAGGGGGTACAGTTCTTC.

Many counts were recorded for this clonotype. The chain uses TRBV29-1 and TRBJ1-1; maybe TRBD1 (6 bases). There are 15 residues in the CDR3. V lost 6 bases and J lost 0, with 17 bases in between. Per germline, CDR1 SQVTM and CDR2 ANQGSEA. CDR3 amino acids: CSVAAGAQMNTEAFF. The CDR3 coding sequence is TGCAGCGTCGCAGCAGGGGCCCAAATGAACACTGAAGCTTTCTTT.

Notes on this clonotype: One end of the junction fails to match germline, which may point to a read error. V is TRBV5-4 and J is TRBJ2-1, with D perhaps matching TRBD2 (5 bases). The CDR3 contains 17 residues. Germline CDR1 reads SGHNT; CDR2 reads YYREEE (reference sequence). The CDR3 region has the DNA TGTGCCAGCAGTGACGAGCTAGCACCGAGCTCGTACAATGATCAGCTCTTC. Protein: CASSDELAPSSYNDQLF.

Concerning this clonotype itself: The junction differs from germline at one of its ends, possibly a read error. The CDR3 sequence: CAGSLVSGGSRQEAQYF. CDR3 coding DNA: TGTGCCGGCAGCTTAGTCAGTGGGGGCAGTAGGCAAGAGGCCCAGTACTTC. The chain carries TRBV11-2 and TRBJ2-5; TRBD1 might be the D (6 bases). The CDR3 is made up of 17 amino acids. Per the germline V gene, CDR1 is SGHAT and CDR2 is FQNNGV.

Notes on this clonotype: In this CDR3 the conserved last residue, phenylalanine or tryptophan, is missing, so a read error is likely. The genes are TRBV4-1 and TRBJ2-4, with 8 nucleotides matching TRBD2. Germline CDR1 MGHRA, CDR2 YSYEKL. This CDR3 is 19 amino acids long. The CDR3 coding sequence is TGCGTCAGCAGGCAAGATTCGGGGGGGAGTAGCCCTGCCAAAAACATTCAGTACCTC. Protein: CVSRQDSGGSSPAKNIQYL.

Details on this clonotype: A read error may be the cause here, since a much bigger clone is one base away. The chain joins TRBV2 to TRBJ2-3; 11 bases fit TRBD1. Germline CDR1 SNHLY, CDR2 FYNNEI. With 6 bases clipped from V and 6 bases from J, the junction kept 8 bases outside the gene matches. The CDR3 loop spans 15 amino acids. The DNA for the CDR3 is TGTGCCAGCAGGAGGGACAGGGGGGCCGAGGATACGCAGTATTTT. Translation: CASRRDRGAEDTQYF.

To note about this clonotype: This sequence may be a read error, since a much larger clone differs from it by one base. The conserved phenylalanine or tryptophan is not found at the CDR3 terminus, so this likely reflects a read error. The DNA of the CDR3 is TGTGCCAGCAGTAATGACAGGGTTATGAACACTGAAGCTTTCTAT. This sequence encodes CASSNDRVMNTEAFY. The chain couples TRBV14 to TRBJ1-1, with 7 bases identical to TRBD1. Germline V gene lookup returns CDR1 SGHDN and CDR2 FVKESK. V shed 6 bases and J 0 bases; nucleotides not matched to a gene: 7. This CDR3 contains 15 residues.

Note on this clonotype: Sequence at one end of the junction differs from germline and may be a read error. The chain recombines TRBV28 with TRBJ2-1, with 10 bases matching TRBD2. Germline V gives CDR1 MDHEN, CDR2 SYDVKM. The CDR3 runs 18 residues. The CDR3 protein is CASSLQFSGRRAYDEQFF. In DNA, the CDR3 is TGTGCCAGCAGTTTACAATTTAGCGGGAGGAGAGCCTACGATGAGCAGTTCTTC. The full variable domain, completed using reference TRBV28 and TRBJ2-1, is DVKVTQSSRYLVKRTGEKVFLECVQDMDHENMFWYRQDPGLGLRLIYFSYDVKMKEKGDIPEGYSVSREKKERFSLILESASTNQTSMYLCASSLQFSGRRAYDEQFFGPGTRLTVL.

As for this clonotype: Mismatch with germline at one junction end may stem from a read error. The chain joins TRBV10-3 to TRBJ1-2; possible D gene TRBD1, 5 bases. There are 14 residues in the CDR3. The germline CDR1 and CDR2 sequences are ENHRY and SYGVKD. CDR3 sequence reads: CVISFQGEGRGYTF. The CDR3 DNA reads as TGTGTCATCAGCTTTCAAGGGGAAGGTCGTGGCTACACCTTC.

This clonotype was seen ten or more times. The chain links TRBV10-3 to TRBJ2-7; TRBD1 matches 8 bases. The CDR3 covers 14 residues. The V gene end was trimmed by 6 bases and the J gene end by 3 bases; junction bases not matched to a gene: 7. In germline, CDR1 is ENHRY, CDR2 SYGVKD. This CDR3 reads CAISQGQGDYEQYF. In DNA, the CDR3 is TGTGCCATCAGCCAAGGACAGGGAGACTACGAGCAGTACTTC.

This clonotype was detected a few times. The J gene is TRBJ1-4, the V gene TRBV19; D remains ambiguous. The ends were cut back, 2 bases at V and 7 bases at J, with 5 bases in the middle. Germline lookup yields CDR1 LNHDA and CDR2 SQIVND (reference sequence). This CDR3 contains 12 residues. Here the CDR3 DNA reads TGTGCCAGTAGTATACCCCCTGAAAAACTGTTTTTT. As protein: CASSIPPEKLFF.

In this sample, this clonotype turned up a few times. The junction differs from germline at one of its ends, possibly a read error. V usage is TRBV11-2 and J usage is TRBJ2-7; the D is unclear. Germline V gives CDR1 SGHAT, CDR2 FQNNGV. The CDR3 has 15 amino acids. The CDR3 is CASSLSVGISYEQCF. The CDR3 nucleotides read TGTGCCAGCAGTCTATCTGTGGGAATATCATACGAGCAGTGCTTC.

The sample holds one count of this clonotype. The junction does not match germline at one end; this may be a read error. CDR3 loop: CASSFYRGTSEALF. As DNA, the CDR3 is TGTGCCAGCAGTTTCTATAGGGGGACCTCTGAAGCTCTCTTT. The chain carries TRBV6-5 and TRBJ1-1; D perhaps matches TRBD1 (6 bases). The CDR3 sequence is 14 residues long. The V gene's germline CDR1 is MNHEY and CDR2 SVGAGI.